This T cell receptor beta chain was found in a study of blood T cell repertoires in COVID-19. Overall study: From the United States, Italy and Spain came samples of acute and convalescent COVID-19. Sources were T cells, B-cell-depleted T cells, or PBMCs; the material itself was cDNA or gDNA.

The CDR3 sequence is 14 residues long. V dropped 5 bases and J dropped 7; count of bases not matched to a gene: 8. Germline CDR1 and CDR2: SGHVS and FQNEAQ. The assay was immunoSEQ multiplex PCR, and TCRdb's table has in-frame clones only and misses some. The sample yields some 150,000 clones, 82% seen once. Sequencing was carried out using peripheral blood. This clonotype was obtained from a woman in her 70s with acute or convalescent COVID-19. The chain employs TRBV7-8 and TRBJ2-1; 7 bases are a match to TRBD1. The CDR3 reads CASSKSTGSNEQFF. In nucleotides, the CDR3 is TGTGCCAGCAGCAAGTCGACAGGGAGTAATGAGCAGTTCTTC.